The T cell receptor beta chain described here comes from a study of CD8 T cells in ankylosing spondylitis. Trimming took 4 bases from V and 8 from J, leaving 8 bases between them. This CDR3 contains 11 residues. Germline V lookup: CDR1 DFQATT, CDR2 SNEGSKA (reference sequence). TCRdb re-called the 5' RACE reads through MiXCR, storing one row per CDR3 protein. The repertoire holds 200,000 to 300,000 distinct CDR3 sequences, with 10% as singletons. Findings of the study overall: Disease-linked clones bore a CD8+ phenotype, appearing relatively rarely in peripheral blood.

This clonotype was picked up many times. Its antigen is undetermined. Sequencing was performed on blood, either unsorted or a sorted T cell fraction (not recorded which). The origin of this receptor is a male donor with ankylosing spondylitis or in good health (not recorded which). This chain uses TRBV20-1 with TRBJ1-4, with unresolved D. The CDR3 DNA is TGCAGTGCTAAAGGGAAGGAAAAACTGTTTTTT. This encodes CSAKGKEKLFF.